This T cell receptor beta chain was identified during a study of T-cell memory formation after mild COVID-19. Study-wide results and limits: Day 15 to 85 contracting clones showed balanced CD4/CD8; day 15 to 37 expanders favored CD4+.

A few counts support this clonotype. Its antigen is unknown. This CDR3 is built from 14 residues. CDR1 and CDR2 from the germline V gene are SGHDT and YYEEEE. The germline V and J ends were trimmed by 2 bases and 4 bases, with 9 bases remaining between them. TCR alpha and TCR beta cDNA libraries carrying sample barcodes and UMIs came from 5'RACE with constant-segment primers. In TCRdb, the 5' RACE reads were re-called with MiXCR into one record per CDR3 protein. The sample holds about 540,000 distinct CDR3 sequences, about 20% seen once. The chain links TRBV5-6 to TRBJ2-2, with D possibly TRBD2 on 6 matching bases. The TCR originated in an adult woman who had mild COVID-19 (a few samples of this study predate the infection). Cell type and time point are not known. The sequenced sample was PBMCs or a T cell subset sorted from them (not recorded which). The CDR3 sequence: CASSFGTPTGELFF. CDR3 DNA: TGTGCCAGCAGCTTCGGGACTCCCACCGGGGAGCTGTTTTTT.